What follows are 23 T cell receptor beta chains derived from one specimen sequenced in a study of T cells in Graves' hyperthyroidism and ophthalmopathy. RNA transcripts yielded amplified TCR beta CDR3 regions. First-round RT-PCR with HTBI primers amplified the TCR CDR3 region. In TCRdb, the multiplex PCR reads were re-called with MiXCR into one record per CDR3 protein. This sample carries around 660,000 distinct CDR3 sequences, 40% to 55% of them seen once, and the ten largest clones take under 8%. Sequencing was done on a sample of peripheral blood or thyroid tissue (not recorded which). These receptors all stem from an adult man with Graves' disease, either hyperthyroidism or ophthalmopathy (not recorded which).

The V and J genes are TRBV29-1 and TRBJ2-2, with TRBD1 identical over 7 bases. Germline V gene lookup returns CDR1 SQVTM and CDR2 ANQGSEA. The CDR3 is 14 amino acids. J lost 1 base, V lost 7 bases, and 6 bases had no gene match. As DNA, the CDR3 is TGCAGCGCCGTGGGGGACAGGAACACCGGGGAGCTGTTTTTT. Translation gives CSAVGDRNTGELFF.

V is TRBV2 and J is TRBJ2-5; D is perhaps TRBD1 (6 bases). CDR3 length: 16 residues. V was trimmed by 9 bases and J by 5 bases, leaving 25 bases between them. Germline CDR1 reads SNHLY; CDR2 reads FYNNEI. In DNA form, the CDR3 reads TGTGCCAGTTCAGAAGGAACAGGACAGCCCGGCGAGACCCAGTACTTC. Its protein is CASSEGTGQPGETQYF.

This clonotype was observed at least ten times. This chain uses TRBV9 with TRBJ1-1, with D possibly being TRBD1 (5 bases). This CDR3 has 14 amino acids. The V end lost 0 bases, the J end lost 6 bases, and 12 bases lay between the germline ends. Germline CDR1 and CDR2: SGDLS and YYNGEE. The CDR3 here is CASSVGGAPAEAFF. The CDR3 region has the DNA TGTGCCAGCAGCGTAGGAGGGGCGCCGGCTGAAGCTTTCTTT.

The V gene is TRBV7-2, the J gene TRBJ1-4, with a tentative D call TRBD1 (6 bases). The V gene's germline CDR1 is SGHTA and CDR2 FQGNSA. CDR3 size: 13 residues. V was trimmed by 5 bases and J by 10 bases, leaving 14 bases between them. This CDR3 reads CASSQEGDRKLFF. CDR3 nucleotides: TGTGCCAGCAGCCAAGAGGGGGACCGAAAACTGTTTTTT.

This clonotype was found a few times. V gene TRBV2 combines with J gene TRBJ1-6; perhaps TRBD1 as D (6 bases). The CDR3 length is 17 residues. V gave up 2 bases and J gave up 5 bases, with 16 bases separating them. Germline V gene sequence: CDR1 SNHLY, CDR2 FYNNEI. CDR3 loop: CASSEKGGGANNSPLHF. CDR3 nucleotides: TGTGCCAGCAGTGAAAAGGGGGGGGGTGCTAATAATTCACCCCTCCACTTT.

On this clonotype: Only one base separates this from a far larger clonotype, so it likely reflects a read error. The rearrangement uses TRBV5-4 and TRBJ1-1; no clear D. This CDR3 has 13 residues. Germline CDR1 and CDR2: SGHNT and YYREEE (reference sequence). Trimming removed 5 bases from V and 0 bases from J, with 8 bases in between. The CDR3 reads CASRHTVNTEAFF. CDR3 bases: TGTGCCAGCAGACATACAGTGAACACTGAAGCTTTCTTT.

This clonotype was observed a few times. V is TRBV2 and J is TRBJ2-7, with 8 bases that match TRBD2. V was pared by 6 bases and J by 3 bases, with 10 bases of the junction left unmatched. The CDR3 contains 15 residues. The germline gives CDR1 SNHLY, CDR2 FYNNEI. The CDR3 nucleotides read TGTGCCAGCAGCGCTCTTGGGAGCGGGAGCTACGAGCAGTACTTC. It translates to CASSALGSGSYEQYF.

V usage is TRBV2 and J usage is TRBJ1-6; TRBD1 is a possible D gene (5 bases). Germline CDR1 and CDR2: SNHLY and FYNNEI. V shed 5 bases and J shed 9 bases, with 14 bases lying between them. The CDR3 covers 14 residues. CDR3 loop: CASSTTGSASPLHF. CDR3 in DNA: TGTGCCAGCAGTACAACAGGTTCGGCTTCACCCCTCCACTTT.

V and J are TRBV19 and TRBJ2-7; maybe TRBD1 (5 bases). Trimming took off 0 bases at V and 3 bases at J, with 15 bases between the two ends. Germline values: CDR1 LNHDA, CDR2 SQIVND (reference sequence). CDR3 length: 16 amino acids. CDR3 sequence reads: CASSIDQWGRSYEQYF. The DNA of the CDR3 is TGTGCCAGTAGTATAGATCAGTGGGGCAGGAGCTACGAGCAGTACTTC.

The chain recombines TRBV9 with TRBJ1-1, with a weak D call TRBD1 (6 bases). The CDR3 has 14 amino acids. Germline loops: CDR1 SGDLS, CDR2 YYNGEE. V dropped 3 bases and J dropped 4 bases, with 13 bases sitting between them. For the CDR3, the DNA is TGTGCCAGCAGCGAGGGGGGGGGGATCACTGAAGCTTTCTTT. Protein sequence: CASSEGGGITEAFF.

A few counts support this clonotype. The chain recombines TRBV19 with TRBJ1-1; 7 bases agree with TRBD1. CDR1 is LNHDA, CDR2 SQIVND, per germline (reference sequence). J gave up 5 bases and V 5 bases, and 14 bases lay outside the gene matches. The CDR3 has 16 residues. The CDR3 here is CASSPGDRFFVTEAFF. CDR3 nucleotides: TGTGCCAGTAGTCCGGGGGACAGATTCTTCGTGACTGAAGCTTTCTTT. Variable domain in full (rest from reference TRBV19 and TRBJ1-1): DGGITQSPKYLFRKEGQNVTLSCEQNLNHDAMYWYRQDPGQGLRLIYYSQIVNDFQKGDIAEGYSVSREKKESFPLTVTSAQKNPTAFYLCASSPGDRFFVTEAFFGQGTRLTVV.

A single count supports this clonotype. The V gene is TRBV29-1, the J gene TRBJ1-2; D gene uncertain. In germline, CDR1 is SQVTM, CDR2 ANQGSEA. The CDR3 is 11 amino acids. DNA of the CDR3: TGCAGTGAGGACGGTAACTATGGCTACACCTTC. This sequence encodes CSEDGNYGYTF. The full variable domain, with the rest looked up from reference TRBV29-1 and TRBJ1-2, is SAVISQKPSRDICQRGTSLTIQCQVDSQVTMMFWYRQQPGQSLTLIATANQGSEATYESGFVIDKFPISRPNLTFSTLTVSNMSPEDSSIYLCSEDGNYGYTFGSGTRLTVV.

This clonotype has a single count. This chain uses TRBV24-1 with TRBJ1-1; TRBD1 matches 12 bases. Germline V gene lookup returns CDR1 KGHDR and CDR2 SFDVKD. The CDR3 loop spans 17 amino acids. Trimming at V came to 9 bases and at J to 6 bases, leaving 16 bases not matched to a gene. The CDR3: CATAFKTGQGAIAEAFF. DNA of the CDR3: TGTGCCACCGCTTTCAAGACGGGACAGGGGGCGATCGCTGAAGCTTTCTTT.

This clonotype was recorded a few times. This rearrangement joins TRBV20-1 to TRBJ2-7, with D maybe TRBD1 (6 bases). Trimming left V 1 base short and J 3 bases short, with 13 bases between. The germline V gene has CDR1 DFQATT and CDR2 SNEGSKA (reference sequence). This CDR3 comprises 14 residues. The CDR3 reads CSARANRDNYEQYF. CDR3 nucleotides: TGCAGTGCTAGAGCCAACCGGGACAACTACGAGCAGTACTTC.

Ten or more counts support this clonotype. The CDR3 sequence is CSVEEAEGQPQHF. The CDR3 nucleotides are TGCAGCGTTGAAGAGGCGGAGGGGCAGCCCCAGCATTTT. This chain connects TRBV29-1 to TRBJ1-5; tentatively, D is TRBD1 (5 bases). This CDR3 is 13 amino acids long. Trimming stripped 0 bases from V and 7 bases from J, with 10 bases between. Germline CDR1 reads SQVTM; CDR2 reads ANQGSEA.

CDR3 sequence: CARTDRNYRGYTF. The CDR3 nucleotides are TGTGCCAGGACGGACAGGAACTACCGCGGCTACACCTTC. The chain uses TRBV25-1 and TRBJ1-2; 7 nucleotides match TRBD1. V lost 9 bases and J lost 8; bases outside the gene matches: 12. Per germline, CDR1 MGHDK and CDR2 SYGVNS. This CDR3 region has 13 residues.

V usage is TRBV15 and J usage is TRBJ1-2; possibly TRBD1 for D (6 bases). The CDR3 loop spans 16 amino acids. Germline CDR1 and CDR2: LNHNV and YYDKDF (reference sequence). V was pared by 3 bases and J by 7 bases, with 21 bases between. The CDR3 is CATSSVGLGHSGGYTF. The CDR3, as DNA: TGTGCCACCAGCAGTGTGGGGTTGGGACATTCAGGTGGCTACACCTTC. Looking up the rest from reference TRBV15 and TRBJ1-2 gives the full variable domain: DAMVIQNPRYQVTQFGKPVTLSCSQTLNHNVMYWYQQKSSQAPKLLFHYYDKDFNNEADTPDNFQSRRPNTSFCFLDIRSPGLGDTAMYLCATSSVGLGHSGGYTFGSGTRLTVV.

Only a few counts were recorded for this clonotype. This chain joins TRBV2 and TRBJ1-1; D gene uncertain. CDR1 and CDR2 (germline): SNHLY, FYNNEI. Trimming removed 8 bases from V and 3 bases from J, with 13 bases in between. This CDR3 comprises 13 residues. In DNA form, the CDR3 reads TGTGCCAGCCCCGACTGGCGGGACACTGAAGCTTTCTTT. Encoded protein: CASPDWRDTEAFF.

This chain uses TRBV29-1 with TRBJ2-7, with D unresolved. The germline V gene encodes CDR1 SQVTM and CDR2 ANQGSEA. The germline V and J ends were trimmed by 5 bases and 2 bases, with 16 bases remaining between them. The CDR3 length is 14 residues. Here the CDR3 DNA reads TGCAGCGTTTACGTCCCCCGGGCCCCCTACGAGCAGTACTTC. It codes for CSVYVPRAPYEQYF.

This clonotype was seen repeatedly, ten times or more. The chain combines TRBV5-1 with TRBJ1-1, with D hard to call. The CDR3 is 14 residues long. The V gene's germline CDR1 is SGHRS and CDR2 YFSETQ. V was clipped by 1 base and J by 1 base, with 8 bases between them. The CDR3 DNA sequence: TGCGCCAGCAGCTTGCCTACGGAGAACACTGAAGCTTTCTTT. Translation gives CASSLPTENTEAFF. Combining the CDR3 with reference TRBV5-1 and TRBJ1-1 gives the whole variable domain KAGVTQTPRYLIKTRGQQVTLSCSPISGHRSVSWYQQTPGQGLQFLFEYFSETQRNKGNFPGRFSGRQFSNSRSEMNVSTLELGDSALYLCASSLPTENTEAFFGQGTRLTVV.

This clonotype was observed once. The V gene is TRBV25-1, the J gene TRBJ1-6; D gene unclear. Trimming removed 9 bases at V and 0 bases at J, with 6 bases between. Germline values: CDR1 MGHDK, CDR2 SYGVNS. The CDR3 is made up of 13 amino acids. CDR3 protein: CASESSYNSPLHF. CDR3 coding DNA: TGTGCCAGTGAAAGCTCCTATAATTCACCCCTCCACTTT.

This clonotype was counted ten times or more. The chain combines TRBV12-3 or TRBV12-4 with TRBJ1-2; 7 nucleotides line up with TRBD1. V was pared by 1 base and J by 3 bases, with 2 bases of the junction left unmatched. This CDR3 contains 14 residues. Here the CDR3 reads CASSLGGGDYGYTF. The CDR3 DNA is TGTGCCAGCAGTTTAGGAGGGGGCGACTATGGCTACACCTTC.

This chain joins TRBV19 and TRBJ1-5, with D maybe TRBD1 (5 bases). Deletions cut 0 bases from V and 2 bases from J, with 11 bases between. The CDR3 spans 16 residues. Germline assignment: CDR1 LNHDA and CDR2 SQIVND (reference sequence). The chain's CDR3 is CASSIEGARGNQPQHF. Here the CDR3 DNA reads TGTGCCAGTAGTATAGAGGGAGCCAGGGGCAATCAGCCCCAGCATTTT.